Following are 16 T cell receptor beta chains from one sample sequenced in a study of a mutant IDH1 vaccine in newly diagnosed glioma. The time point is: baseline, week 1 (first vaccination visit). Treatment: pre-vaccination baseline after standard-of-care therapy. Libraries were prepared by immunoSEQ multiplex PCR; TCRdb keeps only in-frame clonotypes and omits some of them. The sample carries about 92,000 clones, around four fifths recorded once. Sequenced material: PBMCs, taken from a glioma patient treated with radiotherapy, temozolomide or both. The receptors stem from a woman aged 45-65 years with glioma.

The chain recombines TRBV9 with TRBJ1-2, with a possible D match to TRBD1 (6 bases). The germline CDR1 and CDR2 sequences are SGDLS and YYNGEE. Trimming removed 4 bases from V and 2 bases from J, with 18 bases in between. The CDR3 totals 16 residues. Written as DNA, the CDR3 is TGTGCCAGCAGCCCCCCTAGGGGGGGCCAAAACTATGGCTACACCTTC. Translation: CASSPPRGGQNYGYTF.

This clone was counted a single time. J is TRBJ2-3 and V is TRBV5-1; D could derive from TRBD1 or TRBD2 (5 bases each). The CDR3 runs to 13 residues. From germline, CDR1 is SGHRS and CDR2 YFSETQ. Deletions cut 6 bases from V and 0 bases from J, with 8 bases between. CDR3 in amino acids: CASTRDSTDTQYF. The CDR3 nucleotides read TGCGCCAGCACACGGGACAGCACAGATACGCAGTATTTT.

The chain uses TRBV27 and TRBJ2-7; D is unresolved. This CDR3 comprises 13 residues. The V gene's germline CDR1 is MNHEY and CDR2 SMNVEV (reference sequence). Trimming pared 2 bases from V and 1 base from J, leaving 6 bases between. In nucleotides, the CDR3 is TGTGCCAGCAGTTTAAGCCAATCCTACGAGCAGTACTTC. This translates into CASSLSQSYEQYF.

This clone appeared a few times. The chain has TRBV6-6 and TRBJ1-1, with D unclear. CDR1 is MNHNY, CDR2 SVGAGI, per germline (reference sequence). Trimming cost V 8 bases and J 3 bases, with 7 bases left between them. The CDR3 totals 11 residues. CDR3 sequence: CASQVDTEAFF. CDR3 sequence (DNA): TGTGCCAGCCAGGTGGACACTGAAGCTTTCTTT.

This clone has a single count. The V and J genes are TRBV7-3 and TRBJ1-5; TRBD1 matches 7 bases. V lost 5 bases, J lost 0 bases, and 10 bases stayed unmatched. Germline-derived CDR1 and CDR2 are SGHTA and FQGTGA. This CDR3 comprises 17 residues. Here the CDR3 DNA reads TGTGCCAGCAGCCCCCGGACAGGACAATATAGCAATCAGCCCCAGCATTTT. Amino acids: CASSPRTGQYSNQPQHF.

This clone was counted between two and nine times. The V gene is TRBV5-5, the J gene TRBJ1-6; D not resolved. V was trimmed by 2 bases and J by 7 bases, leaving 4 bases between them. In germline, CDR1 is SGHKS, CDR2 YYEKEE (reference sequence). This CDR3 contains 12 residues. Here the CDR3 reads CASSFQNSPLHF. CDR3 sequence (DNA): TGTGCCAGCAGCTTCCAAAATTCACCCCTCCACTTT.

This rearrangement joins TRBV29-1 to TRBJ2-7; D may be TRBD2 (5 bases). CDR3 length equals 12 residues. Trimming left V 6 bases short and J 3 bases short, with 12 bases between. Germline CDR1 and CDR2: SQVTM and ANQGSEA. Written as DNA, the CDR3 is TGCAGCGTCGCGGGCAGGATCTACGAGCAGTACTTC. Protein: CSVAGRIYEQYF.

The rearrangement joins TRBV7-2 to TRBJ2-3, with TRBD2 matching over 15 bases. Germline V gene lookup returns CDR1 SGHTA and CDR2 FQGNSA. Trimming cost V 5 bases and J 6 bases; bases outside gene matches: 9. CDR3 size: 17 residues. The CDR3 DNA reads TGTGCCAGCAGCGTGGGACTAGCGGGGGGAAGGATGGATACGCAGTATTTT. As protein: CASSVGLAGGRMDTQYF.

V usage is TRBV4-3 and J usage is TRBJ1-2; D remains unclear. The CDR3 totals 13 residues. CDR1 and CDR2 from the germline V gene are LGHNA and YSLEER. The V end lost 0 bases, the J end lost 7 bases, and 9 bases lay between the germline ends. CDR3 loop: CASSQDELSGYTF. The CDR3 coding sequence is TGCGCCAGCAGCCAAGATGAACTTAGTGGCTACACCTTC.

The CDR3 here is CASSPRGGREKLFF. The CDR3, as DNA: TGTGCCAGCAGCCCAAGGGGGGGCCGGGAAAAACTGTTTTTT. The rearrangement links TRBV9 to TRBJ1-4; TRBD1 might be the D (6 bases). Per the germline V gene, CDR1 is SGDLS and CDR2 is YYNGEE. V lost 4 bases and J lost 8, with 15 bases in between. This CDR3 is 14 amino acids long.

The chain joins TRBV6-6 to TRBJ2-7, with TRBD1 matching 8 bases. With 2 bases clipped from V and 4 bases from J, the junction kept 1 base outside the gene matches. CDR3 length: 13 residues. Germline V gene lookup returns CDR1 MNHNY and CDR2 SVGAGI (reference sequence). The CDR3 DNA reads TGTGCCAGCAGTTACCGGACAGGGTACGAGCAGTACTTC. It translates to CASSYRTGYEQYF.

This rearrangement joins TRBV5-1 to TRBJ1-6; TRBD1 might be the D (5 bases). Germline V gene sequence: CDR1 SGHRS, CDR2 YFSETQ. Trimming stripped 4 bases from V and 13 bases from J, with 15 bases between. This CDR3 region has 13 residues. This CDR3 reads CASSGTVAGPLHF. In DNA form, the CDR3 reads TGCGCCAGCAGCGGGACGGTGGCGGGTCCCCTCCACTTT.

V and J are TRBV19 and TRBJ2-7; 10 bases are a match to TRBD1. After removal of 3 bases from V and 0 bases from J, the junction contained 11 bases not matched to a gene. The CDR3 runs to 18 residues. In germline, CDR1 is LNHDA, CDR2 SQIVND (reference sequence). The CDR3 nucleotides read TGTGCCAGTAGTATCCACCGCGGACAGGGGGACTCCTCCTACGAGCAGTACTTC. It specifies CASSIHRGQGDSSYEQYF.

The chain has TRBV19 and TRBJ1-1; the D is unclear. From germline, CDR1 is LNHDA and CDR2 SQIVND (reference sequence). Trimming shortened V by 4 bases and J by 5 bases, and 14 bases separated the two germline ends. This CDR3 region has 14 residues. CDR3 DNA: TGTGCCAGTAGTACCCTGACCTTGGGAACTGAAGCTTTCTTT. Protein sequence: CASSTLTLGTEAFF.

The genes are TRBV27 and TRBJ2-7; D might be TRBD2 (5 bases). CDR1 and CDR2 (germline): MNHEY, SMNVEV (reference sequence). The V end was cut by 5 bases, the J end by 6 bases, with 17 bases between. The CDR3 spans 14 residues. DNA for the CDR3: TGTGCCAGCAGTCCGGTGGGGAGTAGTGGCGAGCAGTACTTC. Translation: CASSPVGSSGEQYF.

The chain has TRBV9 and TRBJ1-3; no clear D gene. Germline V lookup: CDR1 SGDLS, CDR2 YYNGEE. Trimming stripped 6 bases from V and 0 bases from J, with 7 bases between. The CDR3 is 13 amino acids. CDR3 DNA sequence: TGTGCCAGCAAGGAAGTCTCTGGAAACACCATATATTTT. Its protein product is CASKEVSGNTIYF.